This is a list of T cell receptor beta chains from one sample in a study of early T cells in non-severe SARS-CoV-2 infection. TCRdb re-called the 5' RACE reads with MiXCR, one entry per CDR3 protein. This sample has 40,000 to 55,000 distinct CDR3 sequences; 6% to 8.5% occur once, and the top ten carry approximately 8%. The sample was whole blood. These receptors all come from an adult who was a healthcare worker with PCR-confirmed SARS-CoV-2 infection or an uninfected control (not recorded which). The CDR3 runs from the conserved cysteine through the conserved F or W.

TRBV19	CASSIPADGANYGYTF
TRBV24-1	CATRLLLRWNEQYF
TRBV12-3/TRBV12-4	CASSLGDLNEKLFF
TRBV20-1	CSARRKARLYEQYF
TRBV6-5	CASSYSGGEQFF
TRBV15	CATSRVSNEQFF
TRBV28	CATRDHLTDTQYF
TRBV19	CASSMPSLGEQYF
TRBV5-4	CASSLRQGIDTQYF
TRBV30	CAWSVNRRNQPQHF
TRBV4-2	CASSPGRWASTNEKLFF
TRBV7-2	CASSLGAAGRPPADTQYF
TRBV6-6	CASSRGVFQPQHF
TRBV5-1	CASSLTDSYEQYF
TRBV29-1	CSVVGYSRGEVF